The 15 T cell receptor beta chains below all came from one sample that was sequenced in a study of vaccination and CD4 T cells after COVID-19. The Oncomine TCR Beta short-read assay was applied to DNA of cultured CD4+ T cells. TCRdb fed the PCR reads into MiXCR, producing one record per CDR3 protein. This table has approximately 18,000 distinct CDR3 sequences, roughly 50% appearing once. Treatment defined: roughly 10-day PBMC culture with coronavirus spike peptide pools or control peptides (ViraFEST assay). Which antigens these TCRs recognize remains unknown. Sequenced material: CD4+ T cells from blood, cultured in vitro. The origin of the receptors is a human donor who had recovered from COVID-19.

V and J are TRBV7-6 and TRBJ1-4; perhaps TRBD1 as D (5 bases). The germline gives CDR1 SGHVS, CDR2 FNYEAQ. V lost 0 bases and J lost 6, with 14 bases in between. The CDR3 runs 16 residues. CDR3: CASSLAPQGTYEKLFF. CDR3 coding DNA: TGTGCCAGCAGCTTAGCCCCCCAGGGAACCTATGAAAAACTGTTTTTT.

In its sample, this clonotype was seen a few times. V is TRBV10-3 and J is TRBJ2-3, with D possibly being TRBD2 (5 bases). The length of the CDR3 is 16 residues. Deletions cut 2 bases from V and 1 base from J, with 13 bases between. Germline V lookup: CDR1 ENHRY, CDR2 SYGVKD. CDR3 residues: CAISEQSGGGTDTQYF. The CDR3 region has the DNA TGTGCCATCAGTGAGCAGAGCGGAGGAGGCACAGATACGCAGTATTTT.

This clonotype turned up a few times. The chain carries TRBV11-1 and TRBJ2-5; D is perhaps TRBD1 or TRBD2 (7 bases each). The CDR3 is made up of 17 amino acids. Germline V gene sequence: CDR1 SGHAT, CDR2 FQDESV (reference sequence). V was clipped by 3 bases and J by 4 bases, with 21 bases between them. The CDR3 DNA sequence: TGTGCCAGCAGCTTCCGGGGGGTACAGGGGTCCGGAGAGACCCAGTACTTC. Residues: CASSFRGVQGSGETQYF. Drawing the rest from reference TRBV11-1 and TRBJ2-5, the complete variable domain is EAEVAQSPRYKITEKSQAVAFWCDPISGHATLYWYRQILGQGPELLVQFQDESVVDDSQLPKDRFSAERLKGVDSTLKIQPAELGDSAMYLCASSFRGVQGSGETQYFGPGTRLLVL.

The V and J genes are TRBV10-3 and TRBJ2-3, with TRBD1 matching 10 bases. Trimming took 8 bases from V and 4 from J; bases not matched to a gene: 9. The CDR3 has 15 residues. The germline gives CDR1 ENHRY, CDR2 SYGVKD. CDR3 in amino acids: CAIGPGTGDADTQYF. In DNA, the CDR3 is TGTGCCATCGGCCCCGGGACAGGGGATGCAGATACGCAGTATTTT.

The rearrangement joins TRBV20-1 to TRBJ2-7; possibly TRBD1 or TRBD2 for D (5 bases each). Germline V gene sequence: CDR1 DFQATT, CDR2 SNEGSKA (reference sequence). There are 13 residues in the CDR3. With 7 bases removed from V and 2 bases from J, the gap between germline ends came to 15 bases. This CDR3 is CSGLRDGAYEQYF. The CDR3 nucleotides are TGCAGTGGCCTTCGGGACGGAGCCTACGAGCAGTACTTC.

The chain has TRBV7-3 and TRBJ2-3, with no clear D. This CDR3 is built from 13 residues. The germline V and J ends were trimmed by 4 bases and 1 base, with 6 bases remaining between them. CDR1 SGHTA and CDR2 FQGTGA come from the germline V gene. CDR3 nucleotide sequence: TGTGCCAGCAGCTCCATAGGCACAGATACGCAGTATTTT. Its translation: CASSSIGTDTQYF.

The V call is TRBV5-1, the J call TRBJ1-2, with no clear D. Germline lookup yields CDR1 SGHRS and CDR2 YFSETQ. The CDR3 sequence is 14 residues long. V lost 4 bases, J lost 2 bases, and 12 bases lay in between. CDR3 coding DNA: TGCGCCAGCAGCGCTCTCGACGCCAACTATGGCTACACCTTC. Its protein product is CASSALDANYGYTF.

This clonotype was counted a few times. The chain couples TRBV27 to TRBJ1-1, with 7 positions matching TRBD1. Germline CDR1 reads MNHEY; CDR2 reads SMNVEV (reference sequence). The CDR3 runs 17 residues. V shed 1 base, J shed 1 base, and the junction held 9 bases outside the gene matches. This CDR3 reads CASSLLSKGQKNTEAFF. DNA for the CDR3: TGTGCCAGCAGTTTATTATCTAAGGGACAGAAGAACACTGAAGCTTTCTTT.

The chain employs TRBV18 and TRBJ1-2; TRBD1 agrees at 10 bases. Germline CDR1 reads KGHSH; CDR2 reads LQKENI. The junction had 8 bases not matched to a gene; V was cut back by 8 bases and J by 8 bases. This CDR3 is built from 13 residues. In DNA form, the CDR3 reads TGTGCCAGCCATTCCGGGACAGGGGAAGGCTACACCTTC. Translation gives CASHSGTGEGYTF.

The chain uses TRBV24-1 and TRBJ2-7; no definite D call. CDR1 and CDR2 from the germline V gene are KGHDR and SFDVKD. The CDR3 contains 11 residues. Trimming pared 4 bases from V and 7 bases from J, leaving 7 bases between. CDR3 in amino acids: CATSEADEQYF. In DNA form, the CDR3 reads TGTGCCACCAGTGAGGCCGATGAGCAGTACTTC.

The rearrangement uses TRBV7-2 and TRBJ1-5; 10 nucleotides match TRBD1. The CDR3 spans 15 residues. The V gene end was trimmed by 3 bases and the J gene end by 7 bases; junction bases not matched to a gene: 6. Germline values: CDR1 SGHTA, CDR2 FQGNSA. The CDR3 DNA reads TGTGCCAGCAGCTTTCAGACAGGGGGCCGGCAGCCCCAGCATTTT. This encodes CASSFQTGGRQPQHF.

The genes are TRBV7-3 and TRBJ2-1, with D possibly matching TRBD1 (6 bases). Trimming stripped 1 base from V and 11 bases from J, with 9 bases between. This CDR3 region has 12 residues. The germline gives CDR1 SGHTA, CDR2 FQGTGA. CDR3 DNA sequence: TGTGCCAGCAGCTTAAACAGGGAAAAGCAGTTCTTC. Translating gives CASSLNREKQFF.

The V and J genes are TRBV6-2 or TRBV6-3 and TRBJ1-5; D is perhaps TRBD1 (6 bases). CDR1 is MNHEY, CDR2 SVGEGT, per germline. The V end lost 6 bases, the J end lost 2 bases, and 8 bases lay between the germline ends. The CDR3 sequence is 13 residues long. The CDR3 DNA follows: TGTGCCAGCAGGGACAGACGCAATCAGCCCCAGCATTTT. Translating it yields CASRDRRNQPQHF.

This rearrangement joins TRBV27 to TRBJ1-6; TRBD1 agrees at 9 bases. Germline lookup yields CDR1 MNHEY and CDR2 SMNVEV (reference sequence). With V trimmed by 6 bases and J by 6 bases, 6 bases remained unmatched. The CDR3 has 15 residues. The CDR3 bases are TGTGCCAGCAGCCGGACAGGGGTAGGTAATTCACCCCTCCACTTT. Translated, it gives CASSRTGVGNSPLHF.

The CDR3 region is CAISESARTGPYEQYF. The CDR3 DNA reads TGTGCCATCAGTGAGTCGGCGAGGACAGGCCCCTACGAGCAGTACTTC. The V gene is TRBV10-3, the J gene TRBJ2-7; 7 bases map to TRBD1. V shed 0 bases, J shed 2 bases, and the junction held 7 bases outside the gene matches. The CDR3 covers 16 residues. Germline V lookup: CDR1 ENHRY, CDR2 SYGVKD.